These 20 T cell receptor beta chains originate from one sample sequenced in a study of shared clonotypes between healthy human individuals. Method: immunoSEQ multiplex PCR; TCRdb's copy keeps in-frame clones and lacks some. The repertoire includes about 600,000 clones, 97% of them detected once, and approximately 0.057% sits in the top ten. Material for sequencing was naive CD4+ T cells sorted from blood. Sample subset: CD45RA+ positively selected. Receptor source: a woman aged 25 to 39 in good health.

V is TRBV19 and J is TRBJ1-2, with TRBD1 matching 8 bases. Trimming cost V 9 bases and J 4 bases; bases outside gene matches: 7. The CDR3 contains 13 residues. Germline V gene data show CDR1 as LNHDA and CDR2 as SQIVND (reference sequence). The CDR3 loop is CASAGTGGYGYTF. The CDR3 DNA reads TGTGCCAGCGCCGGGACAGGAGGCTATGGCTACACCTTC.

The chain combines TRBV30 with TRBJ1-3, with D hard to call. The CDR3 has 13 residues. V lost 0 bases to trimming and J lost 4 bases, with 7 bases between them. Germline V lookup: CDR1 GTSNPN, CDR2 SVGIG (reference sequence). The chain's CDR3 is CAWSVYLGNTIYF. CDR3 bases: TGTGCCTGGAGTGTATATTTGGGAAACACCATATATTTT.

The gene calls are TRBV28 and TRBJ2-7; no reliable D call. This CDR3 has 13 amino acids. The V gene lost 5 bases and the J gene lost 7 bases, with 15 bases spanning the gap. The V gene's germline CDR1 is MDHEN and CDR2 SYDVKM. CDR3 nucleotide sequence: TGTGCCAGCAGTCTAGTAGACCGTCTGGAGCAGTACTTC. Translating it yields CASSLVDRLEQYF.

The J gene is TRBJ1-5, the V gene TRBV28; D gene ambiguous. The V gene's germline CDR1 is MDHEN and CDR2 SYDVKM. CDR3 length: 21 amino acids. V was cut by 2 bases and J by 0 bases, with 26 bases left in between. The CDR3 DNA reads TGTGCCAGCAGTTTAGATATTGGAGCAGGCTTGGGGAGGCATAGCAATCAGCCCCAGCATTTT. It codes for CASSLDIGAGLGRHSNQPQHF.

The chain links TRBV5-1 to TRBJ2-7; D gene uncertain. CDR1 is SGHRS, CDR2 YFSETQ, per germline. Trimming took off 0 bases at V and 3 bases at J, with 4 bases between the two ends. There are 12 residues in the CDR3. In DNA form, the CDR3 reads TGCGCCAGCAGCTTGGGGTTCTACGAGCAGTACTTC. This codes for CASSLGFYEQYF.

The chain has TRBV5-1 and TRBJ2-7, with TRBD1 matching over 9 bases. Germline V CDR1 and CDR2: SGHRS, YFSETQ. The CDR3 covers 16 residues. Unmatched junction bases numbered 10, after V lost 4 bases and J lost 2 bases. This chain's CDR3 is CASSATSGTGTYEQYF. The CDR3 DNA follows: TGCGCCAGCAGCGCGACGTCCGGGACAGGGACCTACGAGCAGTACTTC.

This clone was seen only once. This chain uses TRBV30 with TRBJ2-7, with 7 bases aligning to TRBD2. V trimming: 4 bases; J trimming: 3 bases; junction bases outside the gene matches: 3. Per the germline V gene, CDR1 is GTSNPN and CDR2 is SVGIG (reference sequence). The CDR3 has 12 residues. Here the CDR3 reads CAWISSGYEQYF. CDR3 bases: TGTGCCTGGATTTCTAGCGGCTACGAGCAGTACTTC.

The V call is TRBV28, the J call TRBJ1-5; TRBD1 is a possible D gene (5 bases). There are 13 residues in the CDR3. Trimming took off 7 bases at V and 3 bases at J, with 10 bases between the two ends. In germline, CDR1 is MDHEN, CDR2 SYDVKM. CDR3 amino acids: CASTGAHNQPQHF. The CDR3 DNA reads TGTGCCAGCACCGGGGCCCACAATCAGCCCCAGCATTTT.

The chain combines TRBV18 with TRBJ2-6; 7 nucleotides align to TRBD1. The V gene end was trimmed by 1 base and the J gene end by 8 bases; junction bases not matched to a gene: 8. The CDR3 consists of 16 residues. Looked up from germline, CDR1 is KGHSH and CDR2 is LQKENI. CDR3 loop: CASSPRGQDRSNVLTF. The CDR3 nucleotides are TGTGCCAGCTCACCACGTGGACAGGACCGATCCAACGTCCTGACTTTC.

The CDR3: CASLDSIRQPQHF. CDR3 bases: TGTGCCAGCCTAGACAGTATCCGTCAGCCCCAGCATTTT. The chain carries TRBV6-1 and TRBJ1-5; possibly TRBD1 for D (5 bases). CDR3 length equals 13 residues. Germline V gene lookup returns CDR1 MNHNS and CDR2 SASEGT. V was cut by 8 bases and J by 6 bases, with 14 bases left in between.

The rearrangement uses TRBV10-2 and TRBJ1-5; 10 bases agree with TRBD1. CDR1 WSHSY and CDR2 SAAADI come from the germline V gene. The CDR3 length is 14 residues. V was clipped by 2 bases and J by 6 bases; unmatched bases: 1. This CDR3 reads CASSERTGGQPQHF. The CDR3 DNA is TGCGCCAGCAGTGAGCGGACAGGGGGTCAGCCCCAGCATTTT.

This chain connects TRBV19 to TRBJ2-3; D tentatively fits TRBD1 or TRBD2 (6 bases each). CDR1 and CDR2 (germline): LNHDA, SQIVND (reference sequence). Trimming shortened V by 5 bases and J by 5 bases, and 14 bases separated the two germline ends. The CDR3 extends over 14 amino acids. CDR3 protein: CASSDAGHRDTQYF. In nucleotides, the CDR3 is TGTGCCAGTAGTGATGCGGGACACAGAGATACGCAGTATTTT.

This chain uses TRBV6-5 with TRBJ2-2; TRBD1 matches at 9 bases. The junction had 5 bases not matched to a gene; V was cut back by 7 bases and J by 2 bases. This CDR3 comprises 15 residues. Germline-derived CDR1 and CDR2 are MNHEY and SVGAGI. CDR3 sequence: CASNKDRGNTGELFF. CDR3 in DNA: TGTGCCAGCAACAAGGACAGGGGTAACACCGGGGAGCTGTTTTTT.

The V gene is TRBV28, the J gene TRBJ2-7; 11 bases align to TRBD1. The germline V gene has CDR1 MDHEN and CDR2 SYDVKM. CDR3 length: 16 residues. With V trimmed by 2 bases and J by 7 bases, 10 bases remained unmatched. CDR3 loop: CASSLGGTGGQREQYF. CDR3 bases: TGTGCCAGCAGTTTAGGGGGGACAGGGGGTCAGAGAGAGCAGTACTTC.

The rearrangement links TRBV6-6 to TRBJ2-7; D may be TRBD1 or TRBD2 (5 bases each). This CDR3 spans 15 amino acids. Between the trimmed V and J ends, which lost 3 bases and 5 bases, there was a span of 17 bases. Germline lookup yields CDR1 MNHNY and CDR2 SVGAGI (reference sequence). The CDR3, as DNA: TGTGCCAGCAGTTATCTGGGACGGGATTTGCACGAGCAGTACTTC. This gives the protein CASSYLGRDLHEQYF.

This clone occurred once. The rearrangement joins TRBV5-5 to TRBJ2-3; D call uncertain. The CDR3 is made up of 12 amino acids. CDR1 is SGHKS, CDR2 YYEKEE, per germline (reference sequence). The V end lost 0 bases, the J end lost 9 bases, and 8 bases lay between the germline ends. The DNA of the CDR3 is TGTGCCAGCAGCTTGGTCGTGGAAACGCAGTATTTT. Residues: CASSLVVETQYF.

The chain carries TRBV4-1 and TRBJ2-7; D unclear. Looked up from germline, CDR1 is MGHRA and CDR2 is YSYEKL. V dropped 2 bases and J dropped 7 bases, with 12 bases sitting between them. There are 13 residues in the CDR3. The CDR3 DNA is TGCGCCAGCAGCCAACAGCCCTTGGGGGAGCAGTACTTC. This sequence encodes CASSQQPLGEQYF.

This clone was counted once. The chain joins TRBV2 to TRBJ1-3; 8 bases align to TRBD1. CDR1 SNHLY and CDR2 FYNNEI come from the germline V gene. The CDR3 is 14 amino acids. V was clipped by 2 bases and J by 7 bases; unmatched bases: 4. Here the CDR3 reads CASSEQGASNTIYF. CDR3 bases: TGTGCCAGCAGTGAACAGGGGGCTAGTAACACCATATATTTT.

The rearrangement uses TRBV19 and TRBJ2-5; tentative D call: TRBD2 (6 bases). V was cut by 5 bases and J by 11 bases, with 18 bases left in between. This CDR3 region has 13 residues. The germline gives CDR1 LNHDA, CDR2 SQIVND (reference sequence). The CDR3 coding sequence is TGTGCCAGTAGTGCCCGGGAGTCCGGGGAGCAGTACTTC. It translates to CASSARESGEQYF.

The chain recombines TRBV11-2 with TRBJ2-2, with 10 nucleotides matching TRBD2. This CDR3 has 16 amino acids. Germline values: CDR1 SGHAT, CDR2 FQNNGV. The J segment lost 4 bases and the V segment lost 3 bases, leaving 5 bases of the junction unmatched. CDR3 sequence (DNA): TGTGCCAGCAGCTTCAGCGGGAGGGGAGGCACCGGGGAGCTGTTTTTT. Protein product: CASSFSGRGGTGELFF.